What follows are 30 T cell receptor beta chains derived from one specimen sequenced in a study of cytotoxic CD8 clonotypes in ibrutinib-treated CLL (dated by TCRdb to the early 2020s). The library relied on the immunoSEQ multiplex PCR assay. TCRdb took over this immuneACCESS table, retaining in-frame rearrangements with V and J assigned. Such tables are incomplete; in checked studies, under half of the missing clones stem from an unresolved V gene, and the remainder is unexplained. The sample table shows about 160,000 clones, and 70% to 90% are seen once. The ten top clones hold around 3.1% of the sample. In light of the paper, this sample's time point label describes: progressive disease on ibrutinib. Sequenced material: PBMCs, taken at disease progression, from a patient treated with ibrutinib. The source of these receptors is a human donor with chronic lymphocytic leukemia.

This clone was counted between two and nine times. This chain connects TRBV27 to TRBJ1-5; TRBD1 matches 10 bases. This CDR3 contains 14 residues. CDR1 and CDR2 from the germline V gene are MNHEY and SMNVEV (reference sequence). V was pared by 6 bases and J by 4 bases, with 3 bases of the junction left unmatched. Written as DNA, the CDR3 is TGTGCCAGCAGCCGGGACAGGGGTAATCAGCCCCAGCATTTT. This translates into CASSRDRGNQPQHF.

V and J are TRBV18 and TRBJ1-1; D not resolved. Germline V gene sequence: CDR1 KGHSH, CDR2 LQKENI. CDR3 size: 13 residues. Trimming took off 9 bases at V and 0 bases at J, with 11 bases between the two ends. CDR3 loop: CASSRSMNTEAFF. DNA of the CDR3: TGTGCCAGTTCTCGGAGTATGAACACTGAAGCTTTCTTT.

The rearrangement uses TRBV19 and TRBJ2-7; D remains ambiguous. This CDR3 comprises 12 residues. Germline V CDR1 and CDR2: LNHDA, SQIVND (reference sequence). The V and J ends lost 6 bases and 3 bases respectively, with 9 bases between them. In DNA, the CDR3 is TGTGCCAGTAGCTCGAACAGCTACGAGCAGTACTTC. Protein sequence: CASSSNSYEQYF.

This sequence joins TRBV28 and TRBJ1-3, with 12 nucleotides matching TRBD1. This CDR3 has 18 residues. Per germline, CDR1 MDHEN and CDR2 SYDVKM. Trimming removed 8 bases from V and 2 bases from J; junction bases left unmatched: 13. The CDR3 loop reads CASRGVPGQGAPGNTIYF. DNA for the CDR3: TGTGCCAGCCGGGGCGTCCCGGGACAGGGGGCGCCTGGAAACACCATATATTTT.

V and J are TRBV5-1 and TRBJ2-7; 9 nucleotides agree with TRBD2. This CDR3 has 17 residues. Germline-derived CDR1 and CDR2 are SGHRS and YFSETQ. The trim removed 2 bases at V and 2 bases at J, leaving 11 bases unmatched. Here the CDR3 DNA reads TGCGCCAGCAGCTTTGCGGCTAGCGGGATTCTAGCCTACGAGCAGTACTTC. It codes for CASSFAASGILAYEQYF.

This clone was observed a handful of times. The V call is TRBV28, the J call TRBJ2-1; perhaps TRBD2 as D (6 bases). V gave up 5 bases and J gave up 9 bases, with 8 bases separating them. In germline, CDR1 is MDHEN, CDR2 SYDVKM. There are 11 residues in the CDR3. The CDR3 bases are TGTGCCAGCAGTATTAGCGGTGAGCAGTTCTTC. It specifies CASSISGEQFF.

V gene TRBV7-5 combines with J gene TRBJ2-7; the table assigns TRBD2, which was not confirmed against the DNA. TRBV7-5 is given as a pseudogene. The length of the CDR3 is 15 residues. CDR3 bases: TGTGTCAGAAGCGGGGGACTAGCTGTCCTAGTAGCTAAGTACTTC. Translated: CVRSGGLAVLVAKYF.

This chain connects TRBV6-5 to TRBJ1-1; 7 nucleotides line up with TRBD1. This CDR3 spans 14 amino acids. Germline-derived CDR1 and CDR2 are MNHEY and SVGAGI. J gave up 4 bases and V 4 bases, and 6 bases lay outside the gene matches. In DNA form, the CDR3 reads TGTGCCAGCAGTTTAGACAGGGTAGTCACTGAAGCTTTCTTT. Residues: CASSLDRVVTEAFF.

J is TRBJ2-1 and V is TRBV29-1, with 7 bases lining up with TRBD2. V lost 3 bases and J lost 3; bases outside the gene matches: 11. Germline values: CDR1 SQVTM, CDR2 ANQGSEA. The length of the CDR3 is 16 residues. The CDR3: CSVDQPGGGDYNEQFF. Written as DNA, the CDR3 is TGCAGCGTTGACCAACCCGGGGGAGGGGACTACAATGAGCAGTTCTTC.

This clone was detected once. This chain uses TRBV18 with TRBJ2-7; D gene uncertain. The CDR3 runs to 13 residues. The V end was cut by 5 bases, the J end by 2 bases, with 10 bases between. CDR1 and CDR2 from the germline V gene are KGHSH and LQKENI. The DNA of the CDR3 is TGTGCCAGCTCATTCCCGGCGGCCTACGAGCAGTACTTC. This translates into CASSFPAAYEQYF. The whole variable domain, remainder taken from reference TRBV18 and TRBJ2-7, is NAGVMQNPRHLVRRRGQEARLRCSPMKGHSHVYWYRQLPEEGLKFMVYLQKENIIDESGMPKERFSAEFPKEGPSILRIQQVVRGDSAAYFCASSFPAAYEQYFGPGTRLTVT.

V usage is TRBV30 and J usage is TRBJ2-1, with D possibly being TRBD1 (6 bases). The germline V and J ends were trimmed by 1 base and 9 bases, with 7 bases remaining between them. The CDR3 totals 11 residues. Per germline, CDR1 GTSNPN and CDR2 SVGIG (reference sequence). CDR3 in DNA: TGTGCCTGGAGTGACAGGGCTGAGCAGTTCTTC. The encoded protein is CAWSDRAEQFF.

The genes are TRBV29-1 and TRBJ2-1; 8 positions agree with TRBD1. The V segment lost 5 bases and the J segment 2 bases; nucleotides outside the gene matches: 5. The CDR3 runs to 14 residues. CDR1 and CDR2 from the germline V gene are SQVTM and ANQGSEA. CDR3 in DNA: TGCAGCGTTTACTTACAGGGGGCCTACAATGAGCAGTTCTTC. Residues: CSVYLQGAYNEQFF.

The rearrangement uses TRBV18 and TRBJ2-5; D remains unclear. The CDR3 spans 13 residues. V was pared by 2 bases and J by 10 bases, with 14 bases between. Germline CDR1 KGHSH, CDR2 LQKENI. DNA of the CDR3: TGTGCCAGCTCACCAGACCACGGCCCGGACCAGTACTTC. Translation gives CASSPDHGPDQYF.

There are a few counts of this clone. The genes are TRBV7-3 and TRBJ1-4; a weak D match, TRBD1 (6 bases). V dropped 0 bases and J dropped 2 bases, with 10 bases sitting between them. The CDR3 runs to 16 residues. Germline V gene sequence: CDR1 SGHTA, CDR2 FQGTGA. The CDR3 sequence: CASSLTYRVTNEKLFF. The CDR3 DNA reads as TGTGCCAGCAGCTTAACATACAGGGTCACTAATGAAAAACTGTTTTTT.

CDR3 in amino acids: CASSSGTKDREEAFF. The CDR3 DNA is TGTGCCAGCAGCTCAGGGACAAAAGACAGGGAGGAAGCTTTCTTT. The V and J genes are TRBV7-6 and TRBJ1-1; 7 positions agree with TRBD1. The trim removed 4 bases at V and 8 bases at J, leaving 13 bases unmatched. The CDR3 is 15 residues long. Germline V gene lookup returns CDR1 SGHVS and CDR2 FNYEAQ. The full variable domain, in which reference TRBV7-6 and TRBJ1-1 provide the parts outside the CDR3, is GAGVSQSPRYKVTKRGQDVALRCDPISGHVSLYWYRQALGQGPEFLTYFNYEAQQDKSGLPNDRFSAERPEGSISTLTIQRTEQRDSAMYRCASSSGTKDREEAFFGQGTRLTVV.

This chain links TRBV5-1 with TRBJ2-7; D remains ambiguous. V was cut by 4 bases and J by 0 bases, with 8 bases left in between. Germline V gene data show CDR1 as SGHRS and CDR2 as YFSETQ. The CDR3 runs 13 residues. The CDR3 DNA sequence: TGCGCCAGCAGCGACCCGAACTCCTACGAGCAGTACTTC. Amino acids: CASSDPNSYEQYF. The variable domain in full, completed from reference TRBV5-1 and TRBJ2-7, reads KAGVTQTPRYLIKTRGQQVTLSCSPISGHRSVSWYQQTPGQGLQFLFEYFSETQRNKGNFPGRFSGRQFSNSRSEMNVSTLELGDSALYLCASSDPNSYEQYFGPGTRLTVT.

The rearrangement links TRBV7-2 to TRBJ2-1; 11 positions agree with TRBD2. There are 15 residues in the CDR3. Germline V gives CDR1 SGHTA, CDR2 FQGNSA. With V trimmed by 6 bases and J by 5 bases, 6 bases remained unmatched. DNA of the CDR3: TGTGCCAGCAGACCCGGACTAGCGGGTAACAATGAGCAGTTCTTC. Protein: CASRPGLAGNNEQFF.

V is TRBV9 and J is TRBJ1-5; D not certain. Germline assignment: CDR1 SGDLS and CDR2 YYNGEE. The V end lost 0 bases, the J end lost 9 bases, and 16 bases lay between the germline ends. The CDR3 has 15 residues. CDR3: CASSVVALPSWPQHF. For the CDR3, the DNA is TGTGCCAGCAGCGTAGTGGCACTCCCTTCTTGGCCCCAGCATTTT.

V and J are TRBV29-1 and TRBJ1-1; TRBD1 matches at 11 bases. J lost 5 bases, V lost 7 bases, and 3 bases had no gene match. CDR3 size: 12 residues. From germline, CDR1 is SQVTM and CDR2 ANQGSEA. The CDR3 reads CSGGTGGTEAFF. DNA for the CDR3: TGCAGCGGCGGGACAGGGGGAACTGAAGCTTTCTTT.

This clone was counted once. The rearrangement links TRBV7-2 to TRBJ2-3; the match to TRBD1 covers 9 bases. Germline CDR1 SGHTA, CDR2 FQGNSA. With V trimmed by 0 bases and J by 8 bases, 6 bases remained unmatched. The CDR3 spans 15 residues. The CDR3, as DNA: TGTGCCAGCAGCTTAGCGCCCACAGGGGGCCCTACGCAGTATTTT. Amino acid sequence: CASSLAPTGGPTQYF. The full variable domain, in which reference TRBV7-2 and TRBJ2-3 provide the parts outside the CDR3, is GAGVSQSPSNKVTEKGKDVELRCDPISGHTALYWYRQSLGQGLEFLIYFQGNSAPDKSGLPSDRFSAERTGGSVSTLTIQRTQQEDSAVYLCASSLAPTGGPTQYFGPGTRLTVL.

The chain recombines TRBV30 with TRBJ2-3, with D possibly being TRBD2 (6 bases). The ends were cut back, 0 bases at V and 1 base at J, with 14 bases in the middle. There are 16 residues in the CDR3. Germline V gene data show CDR1 as GTSNPN and CDR2 as SVGIG (reference sequence). This CDR3 reads CAWSVNLLARTDTQYF. In nucleotides, the CDR3 is TGTGCCTGGAGTGTAAACTTACTAGCTCGCACAGATACGCAGTATTTT.

The table lists this clone with a count of one. J is TRBJ2-5 and V is TRBV2; a possible D gene is TRBD2 (5 bases). Trimming removed 0 bases from V and 3 bases from J, with 14 bases in between. CDR1 and CDR2 (germline): SNHLY, FYNNEI. The CDR3 is 16 residues long. CDR3 sequence: CASSEADGEGKETQYF. The CDR3 nucleotides are TGTGCCAGCAGTGAAGCTGACGGGGAAGGGAAAGAGACCCAGTACTTC.

This sequence joins TRBV4-1 and TRBJ2-3; maybe TRBD1 (6 bases). V lost 5 bases and J lost 2, with 17 bases in between. Germline V lookup: CDR1 MGHRA, CDR2 YSYEKL. The CDR3 has 16 residues. This CDR3 reads CASSNLRQGHTDTQYF. The CDR3 nucleotides read TGCGCCAGCAGCAATCTACGGCAGGGGCACACAGATACGCAGTATTTT.

This CDR3 reads CASYGTSGVSYNEQFF. For the CDR3, the DNA is TGTGCCAGCTATGGGACTAGCGGGGTCTCCTACAATGAGCAGTTCTTC. V gene TRBV11-1 combines with J gene TRBJ2-1; TRBD2 matches at 13 bases. The germline gives CDR1 SGHAT, CDR2 FQDESV (reference sequence). J gave up 0 bases and V 8 bases, and 4 bases lay outside the gene matches. The CDR3 covers 16 residues.

This clone has a handful of counts. The chain joins TRBV29-1 to TRBJ1-1; no definite D call. Germline V gene data show CDR1 as SQVTM and CDR2 as ANQGSEA. Trimming cost V 5 bases and J 0 bases, with 7 bases left between them. This CDR3 is 12 amino acids long. The CDR3, as DNA: TGCAGCGTTCTTTCAGTGAACACTGAAGCTTTCTTT. Encoded protein: CSVLSVNTEAFF.

This rearrangement joins TRBV6-5 to TRBJ2-3; D gene uncertain. The CDR3 has 15 residues. V lost 2 bases, J lost 1 base, and 10 bases lay in between. In germline, CDR1 is MNHEY, CDR2 SVGAGI. The DNA of the CDR3 is TGTGCCAGCAGTTACGGGTGGGGTGGCACAGATACGCAGTATTTT. Protein sequence: CASSYGWGGTDTQYF.

The chain employs TRBV5-8 and TRBJ1-3, with no clear D. CDR3 length: 16 amino acids. Deletions cut 1 base from V and 2 bases from J, with 13 bases between. In germline, CDR1 is SGHTS, CDR2 YDEGEE. Written as DNA, the CDR3 is TGTGCCAGCAGCTTGCGCGGGGTATCAACTGGAAACACCATATATTTT. Its protein is CASSLRGVSTGNTIYF.

The chain carries TRBV28 and TRBJ2-1; D is unresolved. The CDR3 has 15 residues. Germline V lookup: CDR1 MDHEN, CDR2 SYDVKM. Trimming removed 1 base at V and 0 bases at J, with 7 bases between. DNA for the CDR3: TGTGCCAGCAGTTTATTAGAGAGCTCCTACAATGAGCAGTTCTTC. This gives the protein CASSLLESSYNEQFF.

The chain combines TRBV30 with TRBJ2-7; D is unclear. The CDR3 consists of 11 residues. CDR1 and CDR2 from the germline V gene are GTSNPN and SVGIG (reference sequence). The V gene lost 0 bases and the J gene lost 3 bases, with 3 bases spanning the gap. The CDR3 loop is CAWSVHYEQYF. CDR3 nucleotides: TGTGCCTGGAGTGTACACTACGAGCAGTACTTC.

The chain combines TRBV27 with TRBJ2-5; 7 bases are a match to TRBD2. The junction had 11 bases not matched to a gene; V was cut back by 5 bases and J by 2 bases. Germline values: CDR1 MNHEY, CDR2 SMNVEV (reference sequence). CDR3 length: 16 residues. DNA of the CDR3: TGTGCCAGCAGTAGGTTCTCGGGAGGTCAGCAAGAGACCCAGTACTTC. Residues: CASSRFSGGQQETQYF.